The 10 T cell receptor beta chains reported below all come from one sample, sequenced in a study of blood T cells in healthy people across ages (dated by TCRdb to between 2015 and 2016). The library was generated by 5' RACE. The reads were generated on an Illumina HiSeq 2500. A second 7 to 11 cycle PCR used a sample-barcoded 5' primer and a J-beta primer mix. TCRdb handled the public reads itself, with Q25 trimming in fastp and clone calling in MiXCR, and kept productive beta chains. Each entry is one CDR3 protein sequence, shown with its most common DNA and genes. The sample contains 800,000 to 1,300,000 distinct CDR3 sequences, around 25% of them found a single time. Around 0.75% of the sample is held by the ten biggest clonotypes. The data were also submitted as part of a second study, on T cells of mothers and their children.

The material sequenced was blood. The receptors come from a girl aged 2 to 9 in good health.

This CDR3 is CASSEIYRVSGYTF. The CDR3 DNA follows: TGTGCCAGCAGTGAAATATACAGGGTTAGTGGCTACACCTTC. The genes are TRBV7-9 and TRBJ1-2, with TRBD1 as a possible D gene (6 bases). The germline V gene encodes CDR1 SEHNR and CDR2 FQNEAQ (reference sequence). This CDR3 has 14 residues. V shed 6 bases and J shed 7 bases, with 18 bases lying between them.

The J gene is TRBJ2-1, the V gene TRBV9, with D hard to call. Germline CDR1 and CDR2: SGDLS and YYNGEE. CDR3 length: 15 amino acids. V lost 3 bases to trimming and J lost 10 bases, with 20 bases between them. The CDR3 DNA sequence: TGTGCCAGCAGCGAGGCTGTGCTGGGCTTAGGAGAGCAGTTCTTC. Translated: CASSEAVLGLGEQFF.

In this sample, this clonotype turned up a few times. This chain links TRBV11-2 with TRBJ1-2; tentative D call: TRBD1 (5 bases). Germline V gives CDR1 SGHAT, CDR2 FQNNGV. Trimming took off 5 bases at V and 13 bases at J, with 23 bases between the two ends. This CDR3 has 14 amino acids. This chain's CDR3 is CASSPNLGPYLRTF. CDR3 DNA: TGTGCCAGCAGCCCCAACCTGGGGCCCTATTTACGCACCTTC.

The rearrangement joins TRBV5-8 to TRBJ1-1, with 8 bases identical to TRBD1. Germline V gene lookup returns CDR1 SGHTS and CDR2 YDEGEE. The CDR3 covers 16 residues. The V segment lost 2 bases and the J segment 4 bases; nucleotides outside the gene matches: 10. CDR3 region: CASSFRTGSHGTEAFF. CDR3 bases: TGTGCCAGCAGCTTTCGGACAGGGAGCCATGGCACTGAAGCTTTCTTT.

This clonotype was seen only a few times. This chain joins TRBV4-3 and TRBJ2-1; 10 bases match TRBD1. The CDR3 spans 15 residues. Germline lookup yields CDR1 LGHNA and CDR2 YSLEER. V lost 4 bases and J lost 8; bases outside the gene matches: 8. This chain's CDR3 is CASSLDRGRVDEQFF. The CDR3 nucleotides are TGCGCCAGCAGCCTAGACAGGGGGCGAGTCGATGAGCAGTTCTTC.

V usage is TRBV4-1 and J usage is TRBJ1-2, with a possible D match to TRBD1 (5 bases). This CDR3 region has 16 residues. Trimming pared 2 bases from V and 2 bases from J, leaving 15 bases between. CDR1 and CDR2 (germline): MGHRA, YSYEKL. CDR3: CASSQRLGTGNYGYTF. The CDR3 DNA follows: TGCGCCAGCAGCCAAAGACTGGGGACGGGGAACTATGGCTACACCTTC.

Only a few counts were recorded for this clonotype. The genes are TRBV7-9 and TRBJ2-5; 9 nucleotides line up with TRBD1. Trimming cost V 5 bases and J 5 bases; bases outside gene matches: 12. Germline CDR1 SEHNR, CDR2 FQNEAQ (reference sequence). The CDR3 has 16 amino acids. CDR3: CASSPPDRGGGETQYF. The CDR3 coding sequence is TGTGCCAGCAGCCCACCGGACAGGGGCGGTGGGGAGACCCAGTACTTC.

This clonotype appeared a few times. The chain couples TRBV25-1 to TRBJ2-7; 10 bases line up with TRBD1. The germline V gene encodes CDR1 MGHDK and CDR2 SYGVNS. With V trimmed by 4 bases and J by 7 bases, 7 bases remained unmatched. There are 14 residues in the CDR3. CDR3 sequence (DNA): TGTGCCAGCAGTGCTGGGACAGGGGTGGGGGAGCAGTACTTC. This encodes CASSAGTGVGEQYF.

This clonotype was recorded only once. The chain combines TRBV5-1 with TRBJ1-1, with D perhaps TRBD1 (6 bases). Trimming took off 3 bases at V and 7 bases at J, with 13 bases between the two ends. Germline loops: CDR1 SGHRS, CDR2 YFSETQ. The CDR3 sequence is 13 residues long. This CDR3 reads CASSSGQVGEAFF. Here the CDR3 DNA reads TGCGCCAGCAGCTCGGGACAAGTTGGTGAAGCTTTCTTT.

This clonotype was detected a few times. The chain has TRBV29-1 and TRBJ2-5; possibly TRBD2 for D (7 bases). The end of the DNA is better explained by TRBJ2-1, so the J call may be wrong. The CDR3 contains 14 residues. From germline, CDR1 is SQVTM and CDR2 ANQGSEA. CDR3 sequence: CSVGGRGPYNEQFF. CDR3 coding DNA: TGCAGCGTTGGAGGGCGGGGGCCCTACAATGAGCAGTTCTTC.